This TCR beta chain was retrieved from a study of cytomegalovirus exposure and HLA in healthy donors. As for this clone: Its antigen is undetermined.

This CDR3 comprises 13 residues. Trimming shortened V by 7 bases and J by 1 base, and 10 bases separated the two germline ends. From germline, CDR1 is SNHLY and CDR2 FYNNEI. Study-wide points: Cytomegalovirus status was reportedly diagnosed by the classifier with high sensitivity and specificity.

Vbeta (60) and Jbeta (13) primers were used in the PCR. Repertoires were generated with immunoSEQ multiplex PCR, while TCRdb's copy carries only in-frame clones and drops some. The table records roughly 160,000 clones, roughly 70% of them present only once. This receptor was obtained from a girl aged 10-17 years in good health and CMV-seronegative. What was sequenced was PBMCs. The V and J genes are TRBV2 and TRBJ2-5, with a weak D call TRBD2 (6 bases). CDR3 sequence (DNA): TGTGCCAGCAACCGGGGACTCCAAGAGACCCAGTACTTC. Protein: CASNRGLQETQYF.